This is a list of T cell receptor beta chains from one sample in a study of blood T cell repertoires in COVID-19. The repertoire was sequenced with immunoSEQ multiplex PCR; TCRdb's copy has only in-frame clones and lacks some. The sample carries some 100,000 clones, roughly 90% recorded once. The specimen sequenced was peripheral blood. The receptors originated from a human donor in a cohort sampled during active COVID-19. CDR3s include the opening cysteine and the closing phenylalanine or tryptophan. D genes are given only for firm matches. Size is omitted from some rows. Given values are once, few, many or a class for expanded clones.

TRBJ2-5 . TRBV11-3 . TGTGCCAGCAGCTCGAACGTGAGGTACCAAGAGACCCAGTACTTC CASSSNVRYQETQYF
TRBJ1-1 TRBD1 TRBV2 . TGTGCCAGCAGTGAACCGGGACAGGGGAGAATAAGTCGGACTGAAGCTTTCTTT CASSEPGQGRISRTEAFF
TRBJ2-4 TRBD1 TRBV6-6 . TGTGCCAGCAGTCACCGGACAGGGAAGGCCAAAAACATTCAGTACTTC CASSHRTGKAKNIQYF
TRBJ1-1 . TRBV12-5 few TGTGCTAGCCGACCTGGACAGCCCGGTGTCGACGAAGCTTTCTTT CASRPGQPGVDEAFF
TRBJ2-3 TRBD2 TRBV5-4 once TGTGCCAGCAGCTTGCCGATAGCGGGGGCCAGGACAGATACGCAGTATTTT CASSLPIAGARTDTQYF
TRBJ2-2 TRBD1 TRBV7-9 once TGTGCCAGCAGCTTAGCGCGACAGGGGGCGCATACCGGGGAGCTGTTTTTT CASSLARQGAHTGELFF
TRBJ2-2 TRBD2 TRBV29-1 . TGCAGCGTTGAACCTAGCGGGACCGGGGAGCTGTTTTTT CSVEPSGTGELFF
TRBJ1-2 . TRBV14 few TGTGCCAGCAGTGGCGGGTCCCCTCCGGGCTACACCTTC CASSGGSPPGYTF
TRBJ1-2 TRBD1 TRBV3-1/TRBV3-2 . TGTGCCAGCAGCCAAGGAGGACAGGGGGTTTATGGCTACACCTTC CASSQGGQGVYGYTF
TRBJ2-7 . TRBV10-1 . TGCGCCAGCGGTACCAGCTCCTACGAGCAGTACTTC CASGTSSYEQYF
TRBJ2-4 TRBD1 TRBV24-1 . TGTGCCACCAGTCCCGGGACAGGGACCAAAAACATTCAGTACTTC CATSPGTGTKNIQYF
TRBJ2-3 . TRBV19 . TGTGCCAGTAGTATAGGGAGTAGCACAGATACGCAGTATTTT CASSIGSSTDTQYF
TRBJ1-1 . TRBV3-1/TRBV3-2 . TGTGCCAGCAGCCAAGAGTTTCAGGGGTTCCTGATGAACACTGAAGCTTTCTTT CASSQEFQGFLMNTEAFF
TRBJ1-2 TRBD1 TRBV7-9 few TGTGCCAGCAGCCCCCAGGGGGCGCGGGTCAGCTATGGCTACACCTTC CASSPQGARVSYGYTF
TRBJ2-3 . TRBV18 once TGTGCCAGCTCACTGCGGGGAATCACAGATACGCAGTATTTT CASSLRGITDTQYF
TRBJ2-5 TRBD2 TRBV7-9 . TGTGCCAGCAGCCGTACTAGCGGCCAAGAGACCCAGTACTTC CASSRTSGQETQYF
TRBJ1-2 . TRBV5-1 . TGCGCCAGCAGCTTGGGGGCAGGGGCCTATGGCTACACCTTC CASSLGAGAYGYTF
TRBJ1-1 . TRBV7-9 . TGTGCCAGCAGCCCTATGAACACTGAAGCTTTCTTT CASSPMNTEAFF
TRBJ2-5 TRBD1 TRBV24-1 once TGTGCCACCAGCACAGGGGGAGAGACCCAGTACTTC CATSTGGETQYF
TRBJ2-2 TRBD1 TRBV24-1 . TGTGCCACCCGGGACAGGGGGTCGGACACCGGGGAGCTGTTTTTT CATRDRGSDTGELFF
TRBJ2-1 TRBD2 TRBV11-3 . TGTGCCAGCAGCTTAGAATGGGCTAGCGGGGGCCGTAATGAGCAGTTCTTC CASSLEWASGGRNEQFF
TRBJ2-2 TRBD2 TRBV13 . TGTGCCAGCAGCCCGAGGGAACGGGGGGGCCTGACCGGGGAGCTGTTTTTT CASSPRERGGLTGELFF
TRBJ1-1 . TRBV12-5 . TGTGCTAGTGGTTTGGCTTCCACTGAAGCTTTCTTT CASGLASTEAFF
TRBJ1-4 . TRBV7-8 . TGTGCCAGCAGCTTAGGAGGGATTCGCGAAAAACTGTTTTTT CASSLGGIREKLFF
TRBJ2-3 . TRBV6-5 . TGTGCCAGCAGTTACTCGAGGCGCACAGATACGCAGTATTTT CASSYSRRTDTQYF
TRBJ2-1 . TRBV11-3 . TGTGCCAGCAGCGGGGGGAGTCCCCACAATGAGCAGTTCTTC CASSGGSPHNEQFF
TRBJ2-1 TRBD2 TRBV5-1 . TGCGCCAGCAGCTTGTCAATAGCGGGGGATGCCTACAATGAGCAGTTCTTC CASSLSIAGDAYNEQFF
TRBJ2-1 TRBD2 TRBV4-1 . TGCGCCAGCAGCATCGGGACTAGCGGGGTTAGCTCCTACAATGAGCAGTTCTTC CASSIGTSGVSSYNEQFF